These 5 T cell receptor beta chains share one sample of origin, sequenced in a study of shared clonotypes between healthy human individuals. The data were produced by immunoSEQ multiplex PCR, yet TCRdb's version contains in-frame clones alone and is incomplete. The data contain 2,100,000 or so clones, 90% to 96% of them singletons. Input material: naive CD4+ T cells sorted from blood. Indicated subset: CD45RA+ positively selected. The receptors stem from a man younger than 35 in good health.

The chain is built from TRBV28 and TRBJ1-5; D is undetermined. V lost 5 bases and J 8 bases, leaving 10 bases between the germline ends. CDR1 and CDR2 (germline): MDHEN, SYDVKM. The CDR3 length is 12 residues. The CDR3 is CASSLRREPQHF. The CDR3 coding sequence is TGTGCCAGCAGTCTCAGGCGCGAGCCCCAGCATTTT.

This chain joins TRBV9 and TRBJ1-4; weak D call: TRBD1 (5 bases). Germline values: CDR1 SGDLS, CDR2 YYNGEE. V was clipped by 4 bases and J by 7 bases, with 8 bases between them. This CDR3 is built from 12 residues. The CDR3 is CASSRDSEKLFF. The CDR3 DNA reads as TGTGCCAGCAGCCGGGACTCTGAAAAACTGTTTTTT. Based on the CDR3 plus reference TRBV9 and TRBJ1-4, the full variable domain is DSGVTQTPKHLITATGQRVTLRCSPRSGDLSVYWYQQSLDQGLQFLIQYYNGEERAKGNILERFSAQQFPDLHSELNLSSLELGDSALYFCASSRDSEKLFFGSGTQLSVL.

This clone was picked up one time. The chain recombines TRBV30 with TRBJ1-6; the match to TRBD1 covers 7 bases. This CDR3 contains 16 residues. Germline trimming cut 2 bases from V and 9 bases from J; bases unmatched to any gene: 13. Looked up from germline, CDR1 is GTSNPN and CDR2 is SVGIG (reference sequence). The CDR3 loop reads CAWSMGQSYRGSPLHF. The DNA of the CDR3 is TGTGCCTGGAGTATGGGACAGTCATACCGAGGTTCACCCCTCCACTTT.

The chain joins TRBV6-1 to TRBJ2-1; 10 nucleotides agree with TRBD2. Looked up from germline, CDR1 is MNHNS and CDR2 is SASEGT. V lost 2 bases to trimming and J lost 8 bases; unmatched junction nucleotides: 6. This CDR3 is built from 15 residues. CDR3 in DNA: TGTGCCAGCAGTGAATCAGCGGGAGGGTATCATGAGCAGTTCTTC. Residues: CASSESAGGYHEQFF.

In DNA form, the CDR3 reads TGTGCCACCAGCAGAGATGTAGGGGGGCTTAATGGCTACACCTTC. It codes for CATSRDVGGLNGYTF. This rearrangement joins TRBV15 to TRBJ1-2, with TRBD1 as a possible D gene (6 bases). V lost 0 bases and J lost 6, with 14 bases in between. This CDR3 contains 15 residues. The germline CDR1 and CDR2 sequences are LNHNV and YYDKDF (reference sequence).